The clone carrying this T cell receptor (beta chain) has only a few counts. This record belongs to a study of early T cells in non-severe SARS-CoV-2 infection. For the study at large: Whole-blood bulk RNA, unsorted, was sequenced, and chains were unpaired.

Attached unique molecular identifiers marked individual cDNA molecules. A single record per CDR3 protein comes from TCRdb applying MiXCR to the 5' RACE reads. The table includes over 45,000 distinct CDR3 sequences, roughly 8.2% detected once. Germline V gives CDR1 KGHSH, CDR2 LQKENI. This CDR3 spans 19 amino acids. J lost 0 bases, V lost 3 bases, and 16 bases had no gene match. The chain links TRBV18 to TRBJ2-5, with 7 bases fitting TRBD1. The specimen comprised whole blood, sampled at baseline. This TCR was recovered from an adult who was a healthcare worker with PCR-confirmed SARS-CoV-2 infection or an uninfected control (not recorded which). The CDR3 here is CASSPAPRQGGGDQETQYF. For the CDR3, the DNA is TGTGCCAGCTCACCGGCGCCCCGGCAAGGGGGCGGCGACCAAGAGACCCAGTACTTC.